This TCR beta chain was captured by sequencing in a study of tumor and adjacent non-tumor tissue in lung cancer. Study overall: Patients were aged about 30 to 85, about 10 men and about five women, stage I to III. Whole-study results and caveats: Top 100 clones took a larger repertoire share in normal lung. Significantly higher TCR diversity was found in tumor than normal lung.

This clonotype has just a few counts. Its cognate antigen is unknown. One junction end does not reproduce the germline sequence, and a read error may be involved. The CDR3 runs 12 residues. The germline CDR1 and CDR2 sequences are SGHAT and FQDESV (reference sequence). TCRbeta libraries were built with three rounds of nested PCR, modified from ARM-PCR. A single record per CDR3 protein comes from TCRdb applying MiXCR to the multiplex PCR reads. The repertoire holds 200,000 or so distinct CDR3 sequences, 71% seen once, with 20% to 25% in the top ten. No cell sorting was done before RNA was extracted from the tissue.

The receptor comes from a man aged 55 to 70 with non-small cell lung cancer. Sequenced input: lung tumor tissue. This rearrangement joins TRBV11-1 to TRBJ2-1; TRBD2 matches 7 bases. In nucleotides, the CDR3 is TGTGCTAGCAGCTTAAGGGACTATGATCAGTTCTTC. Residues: CASSLRDYDQFF. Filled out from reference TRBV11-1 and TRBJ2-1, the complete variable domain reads EAEVAQSPRYKITEKSQAVAFWCDPISGHATLYWYRQILGQGPELLVQFQDESVVDDSQLPKDRFSAERLKGVDSTLKIQPAELGDSAMYLCASSLRDYDQFFGPGTRLTVL.